This is a list of T cell receptor beta chains from one sample in a study of shared T cell receptors in the human thymus. The assay was immunoSEQ multiplex PCR, and TCRdb's table has in-frame clones only and misses some. The profile shows approximately 580,000 clones, approximately 80% of them singletons. The same data also contributed to another study, on human thymus T cells.

The sample consisted of thymocytes. The origin of the receptors is a boy in the first two years of life with a congenital heart defect. CDR3s leave out the opening cysteine and the closing phenylalanine or tryptophan. D genes are given only for firm matches. Clone size is not always given. Where it is, it says once, few, many or a class for expanded clones.

size,J,length,V,D,CDR3
NA,TRBJ2-1,13,TRBV27,TRBD2,ASSWDYSSYNEQF
NA,TRBJ1-1,11,TRBV27,NA,ASSLTGGTEAF
NA,TRBJ1-1,13,TRBV14,NA,ASSPGHLRGTEAF
few,TRBJ2-1,15,TRBV18,NA,ASSPPRAGPSYNEQF
NA,TRBJ2-3,17,TRBV4-2,TRBD2,ASSQAKDGSSGSTDTQY
NA,TRBJ1-2,12,TRBV6-5,NA,ASGEGTPNYGYT
NA,TRBJ2-7,13,TRBV7-2,NA,ASSLQLYRSYEQY
NA,TRBJ2-3,14,TRBV4-1,NA,ASSQDWGASTDTQY
NA,TRBJ1-1,13,TRBV27,NA,ASNKGKGMNTEAF
NA,TRBJ1-2,11,TRBV7-3,TRBD1,ASSFGTGEGYT
NA,TRBJ2-6,13,TRBV9,NA,ASSARLAGANVLT
few,TRBJ1-3,14,TRBV6-1,TRBD1,ASSGTGGRGGNTIY
NA,TRBJ2-3,15,TRBV4-2,NA,ASSHPSQGTSTDTQY
NA,TRBJ2-7,12,TRBV5-1,TRBD1,ASSLGQGAREQY
NA,TRBJ2-5,14,TRBV7-2,NA,ASSLLAVGGMGTQY
NA,TRBJ1-2,11,TRBV5-1,NA,ASSLPTGNGYT
NA,TRBJ1-1,12,TRBV18,NA,ASSLPGTNGEAF
NA,TRBJ2-7,18,TRBV2,TRBD2,ASTWREGKAGTSGRGEQY
NA,TRBJ2-7,12,TRBV18,NA,ASSPFGRVYEQY
NA,TRBJ2-5,14,TRBV5-8,TRBD1,ASSRHRRGQQETQY
NA,TRBJ2-7,9,TRBV6-5,NA,ASGSAYEQY
NA,TRBJ1-5,14,TRBV5-6,TRBD1,ASSAGQGTSGQPQH
NA,TRBJ2-7,11,TRBV7-9,NA,ASSSPSSYEQY
NA,TRBJ2-7,15,TRBV13,TRBD2,ASSSRTSGRAVDEQY
NA,TRBJ2-7,12,TRBV10-3,TRBD1,APPGRTGRNEQY
NA,TRBJ2-5,16,TRBV19,TRBD2,ASSTPTSGSGGIETQY
NA,TRBJ2-2,17,TRBV11-1,TRBD2,ASSFFGLAGGNDTGELF
NA,TRBJ2-5,14,TRBV4-1,NA,ASSQVAVTSGETQY
NA,TRBJ2-7,13,TRBV18,TRBD2,ASSPQLAEEPEQY
NA,TRBJ2-7,11,TRBV27,NA,ASGGPGSYEQY
NA,TRBJ1-1,16,TRBV10-3,NA,AISDSVRVGGLDTEAF
NA,TRBJ2-3,12,TRBV2,TRBD2,ASRGLAGTDTQY
once,TRBJ1-2,16,TRBV6-1,TRBD1,ASSEEALTGGVGYGYT
NA,TRBJ2-5,12,TRBV10-2,TRBD1,ASSEGTAPGTQY
NA,TRBJ2-2,15,TRBV30,TRBD2,AWSVSSGRKNTGELF
NA,TRBJ2-1,14,TRBV4-2,TRBD1,ASSPPPGQEPNEQF
NA,TRBJ2-2,13,TRBV6-5,NA,ASSHEGFDTGELF
once,TRBJ2-1,11,TRBV27,TRBD2,ASSLGGDNEQF
NA,TRBJ2-5,13,TRBV5-1,TRBD1,ASSLGTGGRETQY
NA,TRBJ2-2,13,TRBV4-2,TRBD1,ASSRGQDRAGELF